Presented here are 21 T cell receptor beta chains from one specimen sequenced in a study of blood T cell repertoires in COVID-19. Clones were sequenced by immunoSEQ multiplex PCR, and TCRdb holds only the in-frame ones, with some missing. In the table there are under 400,000 clones, approximately 86% of which are singletons. Sequencing used PBMCs or T cells enriched from blood (not recorded which). These receptor sequences come from a middle-aged woman with acute COVID-19.

The chain joins TRBV3-1 (or the pseudogene TRBV3-2) to TRBJ1-6, with 7 bases identical to TRBD1. CDR3 length equals 13 residues. V dropped 4 bases and J dropped 14; count of bases not matched to a gene: 8. Germline CDR1 reads LGHDT; CDR2 reads YNNKEL (reference sequence). The CDR3 DNA is TGTGCCAGCAGCCCAGGACAGGCCAGGTCCCTCCACTTT. Protein product: CASSPGQARSLHF.

The chain uses TRBV27 and TRBJ1-5; TRBD1 matches 8 bases. Germline CDR1 is MNHEY and CDR2 is SMNVEV (reference sequence). The V gene end was trimmed by 5 bases and the J gene end by 4 bases; junction bases not matched to a gene: 10. The length of the CDR3 is 16 residues. CDR3 region: CASSRKGTGINQPQHF. CDR3 DNA: TGTGCCAGCAGTCGAAAGGGGACAGGAATAAATCAGCCCCAGCATTTT.

This chain links TRBV5-1 with TRBJ1-2; 8 nucleotides align to TRBD1. Germline CDR1 and CDR2: SGHRS and YFSETQ. The CDR3 is 14 amino acids. The junction had 2 bases not matched to a gene; V was cut back by 0 bases and J by 4 bases. In nucleotides, the CDR3 is TGCGCCAGCAGCTTGGTCGGACAGGGCTATGGCTACACCTTC. Translated: CASSLVGQGYGYTF. The full variable domain, its missing parts supplied by reference TRBV5-1 and TRBJ1-2, is KAGVTQTPRYLIKTRGQQVTLSCSPISGHRSVSWYQQTPGQGLQFLFEYFSETQRNKGNFPGRFSGRQFSNSRSEMNVSTLELGDSALYLCASSLVGQGYGYTFGSGTRLTVV.

This chain joins TRBV10-3 and TRBJ1-6; D remains ambiguous. The V gene lost 4 bases and the J gene lost 14 bases, with 15 bases spanning the gap. This CDR3 spans 13 amino acids. The V gene's germline CDR1 is ENHRY and CDR2 SYGVKD. The CDR3 region has the DNA TGTGCCATCAGTGGGGGAGGCCCCGGATCCCTCCACTTT. Amino acid sequence: CAISGGGPGSLHF.

This clone appeared a few times. The CDR3: CASSVVSGSLGYTF. CDR3 bases: TGTGCCAGCAGCGTAGTCTCAGGGTCTCTTGGCTACACCTTC. The chain employs TRBV9 and TRBJ1-2; TRBD1 is a possible D gene (5 bases). CDR1 is SGDLS, CDR2 YYNGEE, per germline. CDR3 length: 14 amino acids. V dropped 0 bases and J dropped 7 bases, with 13 bases sitting between them.

This chain joins TRBV2 and TRBJ1-1; maybe TRBD1 (6 bases). Trimming pared 6 bases from V and 2 bases from J, leaving 13 bases between. CDR1 is SNHLY and CDR2 is FYNNEI in the germline V gene. This CDR3 has 14 amino acids. As DNA, the CDR3 is TGTGCCAGCAGCGAAATCAGGGGCAACACTGAAGCTTTCTTT. Its translation: CASSEIRGNTEAFF.

The rearrangement joins TRBV3-1 (or the pseudogene TRBV3-2) to TRBJ2-3; 7 nucleotides align to TRBD2. This CDR3 region has 18 residues. Losses at the gene ends were 1 base for V and 0 bases for J; bases not matched to a gene: 10. Looked up from germline, CDR1 is LGHDT and CDR2 is YNNKEL (reference sequence). CDR3 in DNA: TGTGCCAGCAGCCAAGGGGTAGCGGGCATAACTAGCACAGATACGCAGTATTTT. Protein: CASSQGVAGITSTDTQYF.

This clone was observed a single time. The V and J genes are TRBV5-6 and TRBJ2-7, with 7 nucleotides matching TRBD1. Germline-derived CDR1 and CDR2 are SGHDT and YYEEEE. The CDR3 sequence is 15 residues long. After removal of 6 bases from V and 4 bases from J, the junction contained 13 bases not matched to a gene. The CDR3 sequence: CASTKAGAGGYEQYF. The CDR3 nucleotides read TGTGCCAGCACCAAGGCCGGTGCAGGGGGTTACGAGCAGTACTTC.

The chain couples TRBV2 to TRBJ1-4; D is perhaps TRBD1 (5 bases). CDR3 size: 14 residues. Germline-derived CDR1 and CDR2 are SNHLY and FYNNEI. V lost 7 bases and J lost 8, with 17 bases in between. CDR3 nucleotides: TGTGCCAGCACCCGGTCCGGGGGGTGGGAAAAACTGTTTTTT. Translated: CASTRSGGWEKLFF.

V usage is TRBV5-1 and J usage is TRBJ1-4; the D gene is possibly TRBD1 (6 bases). The V end was cut by 2 bases, the J end by 0 bases, with 8 bases between. The CDR3 runs 15 residues. The germline V gene has CDR1 SGHRS and CDR2 YFSETQ. The CDR3 sequence is CASSFGQPTNEKLFF. DNA of the CDR3: TGCGCCAGCAGCTTCGGACAGCCAACTAATGAAAAACTGTTTTTT.

The chain recombines TRBV4-1 with TRBJ2-3, with 10 bases identical to TRBD1. The germline V gene encodes CDR1 MGHRA and CDR2 YSYEKL. Germline trimming cut 4 bases from V and 2 bases from J; bases unmatched to any gene: 6. This CDR3 region has 16 residues. The CDR3 DNA reads as TGCGCCAGCAGCCGACCAGACAGGGGGCTCACAGATACGCAGTATTTT. It codes for CASSRPDRGLTDTQYF.

V usage is TRBV7-3 and J usage is TRBJ1-1, with TRBD1 as a possible D gene (6 bases). The CDR3 has 15 residues. With 5 bases removed from V and 5 bases from J, the gap between germline ends came to 18 bases. The germline V gene encodes CDR1 SGHTA and CDR2 FQGTGA. CDR3 in DNA: TGTGCCAGCAGCCCATCAGGGGTATCGGGGACTGAAGCTTTCTTT. Its translation: CASSPSGVSGTEAFF.

Only a few counts were recorded for this clone. The chain links TRBV18 to TRBJ1-2; 9 bases are shared with TRBD1. The CDR3 has 15 residues. Germline CDR1 and CDR2: KGHSH and LQKENI. V dropped 6 bases and J dropped 10; count of bases not matched to a gene: 15. CDR3 amino acids: CASSPRTGALNIYTF. In nucleotides, the CDR3 is TGTGCCAGCTCTCCGAGGACAGGGGCGCTTAACATCTACACCTTC.

V and J are TRBV6-5 and TRBJ2-7, with unresolved D. Per the germline V gene, CDR1 is MNHEY and CDR2 is SVGAGI. The V end was cut by 5 bases, the J end by 2 bases, with 10 bases between. The CDR3 runs 13 residues. CDR3 in DNA: TGTGCCAGCAGTACGACACCGACCTACGAGCAGTACTTC. Its translation: CASSTTPTYEQYF.

V and J are TRBV21-1 and TRBJ2-7; the table gives TRBD1 as D, unverified against the DNA. TRBV21-1 is a recognized pseudogene. The CDR3 is 15 residues long. CDR3 protein: CASSKEPDRGYEQYF. As DNA, the CDR3 is TGTGCCAGCAGCAAAGAACCGGACAGGGGCTACGAGCAGTACTTC.

The J gene is TRBJ2-1, the V gene TRBV9; D is unresolved. V was shortened by 1 base and J by 3 bases, with 8 bases between the two germline ends. Germline CDR1 and CDR2: SGDLS and YYNGEE. The CDR3 is 14 residues long. This CDR3 is CASSVIGHYNEQFF. CDR3 in DNA: TGTGCCAGCAGCGTAATCGGTCACTACAATGAGCAGTTCTTC.

In its sample, this clone was seen once. This chain links TRBV5-1 with TRBJ1-2, with 10 bases identical to TRBD1. With V trimmed by 8 bases and J by 8 bases, 18 bases remained unmatched. Germline-derived CDR1 and CDR2 are SGHRS and YFSETQ. CDR3 size: 16 residues. CDR3 bases: TGCGCCAGTACAGACGCCGGGACAGGGGATTGGCGCGGCTACACCTTC. Translating it yields CASTDAGTGDWRGYTF.

The V gene is TRBV2, the J gene TRBJ2-1; 11 bases agree with TRBD2. Germline assignment: CDR1 SNHLY and CDR2 FYNNEI. The junction had 7 bases not matched to a gene; V was cut back by 1 base and J by 8 bases. The CDR3 has 16 residues. The CDR3 DNA reads as TGTGCCAGCAGTGAAGGTGGCCTAGCGGGAGGTTATGAGCAGTTCTTC. This encodes CASSEGGLAGGYEQFF.

The genes are TRBV28 and TRBJ2-7, with D possibly being TRBD2 (6 bases). V lost 1 base to trimming and J lost 3 bases, with 22 bases between them. Germline CDR1 reads MDHEN; CDR2 reads SYDVKM. CDR3 length equals 18 residues. The CDR3 region is CASSLFGAAGYGGYEQYF. The DNA for the CDR3 is TGTGCCAGCAGTTTATTTGGAGCGGCGGGGTACGGGGGCTACGAGCAGTACTTC. The whole variable domain, remainder taken from reference TRBV28 and TRBJ2-7, is DVKVTQSSRYLVKRTGEKVFLECVQDMDHENMFWYRQDPGLGLRLIYFSYDVKMKEKGDIPEGYSVSREKKERFSLILESASTNQTSMYLCASSLFGAAGYGGYEQYFGPGTRLTVT.

The V and J genes are TRBV10-3 and TRBJ2-3; D is undetermined. Trimming stripped 4 bases from V and 0 bases from J, with 8 bases between. The CDR3 loop spans 14 amino acids. The germline CDR1 and CDR2 sequences are ENHRY and SYGVKD. CDR3 nucleotide sequence: TGTGCCATCAGTGCGACGCGGAGCACAGATACGCAGTATTTT. It yields the protein CAISATRSTDTQYF.

The chain is built from TRBV4-3 and TRBJ2-1; 9 bases match TRBD2. The CDR3 loop spans 15 amino acids. J lost 8 bases, V lost 4 bases, and 9 bases had no gene match. From germline, CDR1 is LGHNA and CDR2 YSLEER. CDR3 nucleotides: TGCGCCAGCAGCCTCAGAGCGGGAGGCTTGCATGAGCAGTTCTTC. The encoded protein is CASSLRAGGLHEQFF.